The 26 T cell receptor beta chains presented below share a single source sample, sequenced in a study of graft-versus-host responses after intestinal transplantation. What these receptors recognize is not known. Some clones are missing from TCRdb's copy, which holds only in-frame ones; the method was immunoSEQ multiplex PCR. This table has 90,000 to 150,000 clones, about 93% appearing once. This sample comprised unstimulated CD4+ T cells sorted from spleen or lymph node cells, obtained before intestinal transplant. These receptors all come from a human donor who received an intestinal transplant.

This rearrangement joins TRBV29-1 to TRBJ1-2, with D uncertain. The CDR3 contains 11 residues. V was cut by 2 bases and J by 6 bases, with 7 bases left in between. CDR1 is SQVTM and CDR2 is ANQGSEA in the germline V gene. CDR3: CSVEMTDGYTF. CDR3 bases: TGCAGCGTTGAAATGACGGATGGCTACACCTTC.

A single count supports this clone. The DNA for the CDR3 is TGTGCCAGCAGTTTCGGACAGGGGGCGTACTACGAGCAGTACTTC. Translation: CASSFGQGAYYEQYF. The chain joins TRBV6-6 to TRBJ2-7; 11 positions match TRBD1. From germline, CDR1 is MNHNY and CDR2 SVGAGI (reference sequence). This CDR3 has 15 amino acids. The junction had 5 bases not matched to a gene; V was cut back by 4 bases and J by 3 bases.

This chain links TRBV10-3 with TRBJ2-1; no clear D gene. The CDR3 length is 11 residues. Between the trimmed V and J ends, which lost 4 bases and 7 bases, there was a span of 5 bases. From germline, CDR1 is ENHRY and CDR2 SYGVKD. CDR3 residues: CAISAGNEQFF. The CDR3 bases are TGTGCCATCAGTGCCGGGAATGAGCAGTTCTTC.

The chain has TRBV6-1 and TRBJ2-5, with TRBD2 matching over 13 bases. The CDR3 contains 16 residues. The V segment lost 5 bases and the J segment 6 bases; nucleotides outside the gene matches: 9. In germline, CDR1 is MNHNS, CDR2 SASEGT. The CDR3 sequence is CASSQGLAGVLKTQYF. The CDR3 nucleotides are TGTGCCAGCAGTCAAGGACTAGCGGGAGTCTTAAAGACCCAGTACTTC.

The V and J genes are TRBV7-6 and TRBJ2-1, with D possibly TRBD2 on 6 matching bases. Deletions cut 0 bases from V and 5 bases from J, with 17 bases between. Germline V gene sequence: CDR1 SGHVS, CDR2 FNYEAQ. The CDR3 runs to 17 residues. In DNA, the CDR3 is TGTGCCAGCAGCTTAGCGCTTTTTGCGGGAATCGACAATGAGCAGTTCTTC. Amino acid sequence: CASSLALFAGIDNEQFF.

This clone has only one observation. The chain employs TRBV7-3 and TRBJ2-1, with TRBD2 matching over 13 bases. CDR1 and CDR2 from the germline V gene are SGHTA and FQGTGA. This CDR3 region has 16 residues. V lost 3 bases and J lost 1; bases outside the gene matches: 0. For the CDR3, the DNA is TGTGCCAGCAGCTTGGGACTAGCGGGGTCCTACAATGAGCAGTTCTTC. Translated, it gives CASSLGLAGSYNEQFF. Full variable domain (rest looked up from reference TRBV7-3 and TRBJ2-1): GAGVSQTPSNKVTEKGKYVELRCDPISGHTALYWYRQSLGQGPEFLIYFQGTGAADDSGLPNDRFFAVRPEGSVSTLKIQRTERGDSAVYLCASSLGLAGSYNEQFFGPGTRLTVL.

The CDR3 spells CASSLQGQREAFF. In nucleotides, the CDR3 is TGTGCCAGCAGCTTACAGGGGCAACGTGAAGCTTTCTTT. The V and J genes are TRBV7-9 and TRBJ1-1, with a tentative D call TRBD1 (6 bases). Trimming shortened V by 2 bases and J by 7 bases, and 11 bases separated the two germline ends. The CDR3 loop spans 13 amino acids. CDR1 and CDR2 from the germline V gene are SEHNR and FQNEAQ (reference sequence).

CDR3 sequence reads: CASSPTGHSYEQYF. The DNA for the CDR3 is TGTGCCAGCAGCCCTACGGGACACAGCTACGAGCAGTACTTC. The rearrangement joins TRBV11-2 to TRBJ2-5, with D maybe TRBD1 (6 bases). The J call may be faulty, since TRBJ2-7 better matches the DNA end. Germline CDR1 and CDR2: SGHAT and FQNNGV. The CDR3 covers 14 residues.

This clone was recorded only once. V gene TRBV27 combines with J gene TRBJ2-1; 11 bases align to TRBD1. Trimming at V came to 5 bases and at J to 5 bases, leaving 14 bases not matched to a gene. Germline CDR1 is MNHEY and CDR2 is SMNVEV (reference sequence). The CDR3 totals 18 residues. The CDR3 sequence is CASSPRTGGLREDNEQFF. CDR3 bases: TGTGCCAGCAGTCCCCGGACAGGGGGCCTCCGGGAGGACAATGAGCAGTTCTTC.

The chain joins TRBV2 to TRBJ1-5; 11 bases line up with TRBD1. This CDR3 is built from 14 residues. J was trimmed by 6 bases and V by 6 bases; bases with no gene match: 4. CDR1 is SNHLY and CDR2 is FYNNEI in the germline V gene. Here the CDR3 reads CASRRTGGSQPQHF. Here the CDR3 DNA reads TGTGCCAGCAGAAGGACAGGGGGCAGTCAGCCCCAGCATTTT.

The chain links TRBV5-1 to TRBJ2-1; 9 bases are shared with TRBD2. This CDR3 comprises 17 residues. Germline-derived CDR1 and CDR2 are SGHRS and YFSETQ. V shed 0 bases, J shed 3 bases, and the junction held 7 bases outside the gene matches. The CDR3 loop is CASSLAGSGRLYNEQFF. The DNA for the CDR3 is TGCGCCAGCAGCTTGGCCGGTAGCGGGAGACTCTACAATGAGCAGTTCTTC.

The genes are TRBV7-3 and TRBJ2-5; D remains unclear. Between the trimmed V and J ends, which lost 3 bases and 0 bases, there was a span of 2 bases. The CDR3 loop spans 12 amino acids. The germline V gene encodes CDR1 SGHTA and CDR2 FQGTGA. The CDR3 loop reads CASSLDQETQYF. DNA of the CDR3: TGTGCCAGCAGCTTGGACCAAGAGACCCAGTACTTC.

The chain carries TRBV6-1 and TRBJ1-2, with a tentative D call TRBD1 (6 bases). CDR1 and CDR2 from the germline V gene are MNHNS and SASEGT. V gave up 8 bases and J gave up 6 bases, with 16 bases separating them. The CDR3 extends over 13 amino acids. The CDR3 sequence is CASHSIQGNGYTF. In DNA, the CDR3 is TGTGCCAGCCACAGCATTCAGGGGAATGGCTACACCTTC.

This chain links TRBV5-1 with TRBJ1-1, with 7 positions matching TRBD1. V shed 0 bases and J 5 bases; nucleotides not matched to a gene: 7. The CDR3 has 15 residues. The V gene's germline CDR1 is SGHRS and CDR2 YFSETQ. CDR3 residues: CASSLDHRGWTEAFF. DNA of the CDR3: TGCGCCAGCAGCTTGGACCACAGGGGTTGGACTGAAGCTTTCTTT. Full variable domain (missing parts from reference TRBV5-1 and TRBJ1-1): KAGVTQTPRYLIKTRGQQVTLSCSPISGHRSVSWYQQTPGQGLQFLFEYFSETQRNKGNFPGRFSGRQFSNSRSEMNVSTLELGDSALYLCASSLDHRGWTEAFFGQGTRLTVV.

This clone has just one count. The genes are TRBV5-1 and TRBJ1-1, with D tentatively TRBD1 (6 bases). Deletions cut 1 base from V and 4 bases from J, with 17 bases between. This CDR3 has 16 residues. Germline lookup yields CDR1 SGHRS and CDR2 YFSETQ. CDR3 in amino acids: CASSLNLGSGATEAFF. The CDR3 nucleotides are TGCGCCAGCAGCTTGAATTTAGGGTCAGGGGCCACTGAAGCTTTCTTT.

This chain joins TRBV4-1 and TRBJ1-3, with D tentatively TRBD1 (6 bases). V was shortened by 4 bases and J by 0 bases, with 7 bases between the two germline ends. CDR1 and CDR2 (germline): MGHRA, YSYEKL. The CDR3 covers 14 residues. The CDR3 DNA reads TGCGCCAGCAGCCTGGACAGCTCTGGAAACACCATATATTTT. As protein: CASSLDSSGNTIYF.

The chain joins TRBV29-1 to TRBJ2-7; D gene uncertain. The CDR3 totals 14 residues. Trimming left V 7 bases short and J 5 bases short, with 21 bases between. Germline V gene lookup returns CDR1 SQVTM and CDR2 ANQGSEA. CDR3 sequence (DNA): TGCAGCGGGTTACTAAATGGAAGAAGGGACGAGCAGTACTTC. As protein: CSGLLNGRRDEQYF.

The genes are TRBV11-2 and TRBJ2-5, with TRBD1 identical over 8 bases. Trimming took 5 bases from V and 5 from J; bases not matched to a gene: 13. The germline CDR1 and CDR2 sequences are SGHAT and FQNNGV. This CDR3 has 16 amino acids. The CDR3 DNA sequence: TGTGCCAGCAGCGAAGGGACAGGCCTTTCTCGGGAGACCCAGTACTTC. This codes for CASSEGTGLSRETQYF. The variable domain in full, with the rest retrieved from reference TRBV11-2 and TRBJ2-5, is EAGVAQSPRYKIIEKRQSVAFWCNPISGHATLYWYQQILGQGPKLLIQFQNNGVVDDSQLPKDRFSAERLKGVDSTLKIQPAKLEDSAVYLCASSEGTGLSRETQYFGPGTRLLVL.

As for this clone: This sample also contains other DNA sequences that code for the same CDR3. J is TRBJ2-7 and V is TRBV6-5; TRBD1 might be the D (6 bases). Between the trimmed V and J ends, which lost 0 bases and 1 base, there was a span of 13 bases. Germline CDR1 MNHEY, CDR2 SVGAGI. The CDR3 extends over 16 amino acids. CDR3: CASSYSRGHESYEQYF. The CDR3 DNA sequence: TGTGCCAGCAGTTACTCGAGGGGACACGAATCCTACGAGCAGTACTTC.

This clone was found a few times. The J gene is TRBJ2-7, the V gene TRBV7-3; D not resolved. The CDR3 has 14 residues. V lost 3 bases and J lost 0, with 9 bases in between. In germline, CDR1 is SGHTA, CDR2 FQGTGA. CDR3 loop: CASSLSSSSYEQYF. In nucleotides, the CDR3 is TGTGCCAGCAGCTTGTCCAGTTCCTCCTACGAGCAGTACTTC.

V is TRBV18 and J is TRBJ2-7, with D maybe TRBD1 (6 bases). From germline, CDR1 is KGHSH and CDR2 LQKENI. The length of the CDR3 is 14 residues. V shed 2 bases and J shed 2 bases, with 10 bases lying between them. CDR3 nucleotide sequence: TGTGCCAGCTCACCAATCCAGGGGCCCTACGAGCAGTACTTC. Its protein is CASSPIQGPYEQYF.

This clone is a singleton in its sample. The chain carries TRBV2 and TRBJ1-5; D not certain. Germline CDR1 reads SNHLY; CDR2 reads FYNNEI. Trimming took 10 bases from V and 3 from J, leaving 13 bases between them. CDR3 length equals 13 residues. DNA for the CDR3: TGTGCCATCTCCCGAGCACCCAATCAGCCCCAGCATTTT. Translation: CAISRAPNQPQHF.

J is TRBJ2-2 and V is TRBV5-4; D gene ambiguous. The CDR3 contains 15 residues. The germline V and J ends were trimmed by 0 bases and 5 bases, with 11 bases remaining between them. The germline CDR1 and CDR2 sequences are SGHNT and YYREEE (reference sequence). The CDR3 is CASSLAASRTGELFF. CDR3 DNA sequence: TGTGCCAGCAGCTTGGCCGCCAGTCGAACCGGGGAGCTGTTTTTT.

This rearrangement joins TRBV5-1 to TRBJ2-3; 8 bases are a match to TRBD2. V lost 6 bases to trimming and J lost 2 bases; unmatched junction nucleotides: 14. The germline V gene has CDR1 SGHRS and CDR2 YFSETQ. CDR3 length: 17 amino acids. The CDR3 DNA reads TGCGCCAGCACCCCGCAGAGTAGCGGGGTCACCACAGATACGCAGTATTTT. As protein: CASTPQSSGVTTDTQYF.

The rearrangement uses TRBV6-6 and TRBJ2-5; D uncertain. Trimming left V 2 bases short and J 4 bases short, with 5 bases between. From germline, CDR1 is MNHNY and CDR2 SVGAGI (reference sequence). CDR3 length: 12 residues. The DNA for the CDR3 is TGTGCCAGCAGTTACGACGGAGAGACCCAGTACTTC. Its translation is CASSYDGETQYF.

About this clone: Other nucleotide sequences in the sample specify the same CDR3. V is TRBV28 and J is TRBJ1-2; TRBD1 is a possible D gene (5 bases). The V gene's germline CDR1 is MDHEN and CDR2 SYDVKM. This CDR3 spans 15 amino acids. Trimming cost V 5 bases and J 0 bases, with 13 bases left between them. The CDR3 region is CASSKNRRANYGYTF. The CDR3 DNA reads as TGTGCCAGCAGTAAGAACAGGAGAGCTAACTATGGCTACACCTTC.